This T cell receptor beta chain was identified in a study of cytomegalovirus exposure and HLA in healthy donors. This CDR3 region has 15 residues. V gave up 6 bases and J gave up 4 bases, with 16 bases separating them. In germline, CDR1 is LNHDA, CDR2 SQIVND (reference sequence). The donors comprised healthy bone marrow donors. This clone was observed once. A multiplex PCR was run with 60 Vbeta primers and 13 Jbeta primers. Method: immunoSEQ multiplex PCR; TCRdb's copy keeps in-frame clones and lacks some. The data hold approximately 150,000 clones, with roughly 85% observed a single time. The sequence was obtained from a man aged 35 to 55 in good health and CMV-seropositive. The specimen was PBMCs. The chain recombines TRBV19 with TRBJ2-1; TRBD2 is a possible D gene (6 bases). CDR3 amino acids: CASRGLGGTYNEQFF. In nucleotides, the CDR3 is TGTGCCAGTAGGGGTCTGGGGGGAACGTACAATGAGCAGTTCTTC.